The next 30 T cell receptor beta chains were all read from a single sample in a study of T cell repertoires in cytomegalovirus infection. The antigens for these receptors are not known. TCRdb recomputed calls from the reads with MiXCR, one row per CDR3 protein. This table holds about 920,000 distinct CDR3 sequences, less than 40% found once. The source material was cultured CD8+ T cells from PBMCs, sampled from culture after CMV antigen stimulation. These receptors were taken from a human donor in good health (CMV status not recorded). Some clones in this sample may be carry-over from other donors' samples.

V usage is TRBV7-6 and J usage is TRBJ2-2, with 7 bases aligning to TRBD2. The CDR3 runs 14 residues. Trimming took 1 base from V and 6 from J; bases not matched to a gene: 2. Germline V gives CDR1 SGHVS, CDR2 FNYEAQ. The CDR3 DNA sequence: TGTGCCAGCAGCTTAGGACTAGCATCCGGGGAGCTGTTTTTT. Protein: CASSLGLASGELFF.

The V gene is TRBV19, the J gene TRBJ2-7; 8 bases map to TRBD1. Looked up from germline, CDR1 is LNHDA and CDR2 is SQIVND (reference sequence). After removal of 2 bases from V and 6 bases from J, the junction contained 6 bases not matched to a gene. This CDR3 is 14 amino acids long. The chain's CDR3 is CASSIPQGAAEQYF. The CDR3 coding sequence is TGTGCCAGTAGTATACCCCAGGGGGCGGCCGAGCAGTACTTC.

The rearrangement joins TRBV13 to TRBJ2-7, with TRBD1 identical over 7 bases. The germline CDR1 and CDR2 sequences are PRHDT and FYEKMQ (reference sequence). The CDR3 length is 14 residues. The ends lost 4 bases at V and 3 bases at J; junction bases unmatched: 6. The CDR3 here is CASSSGQASYEQYV. The DNA of the CDR3 is TGTGCCAGCAGCTCCGGACAGGCAAGCTACGAGCAGTACGTC.

This clonotype showed up many times. V is TRBV6-6 and J is TRBJ2-7; TRBD1 is a possible D gene (6 bases). Germline assignment: CDR1 MNHNY and CDR2 SVGAGI (reference sequence). The CDR3 loop spans 13 amino acids. V lost 6 bases and J lost 4, with 13 bases in between. The CDR3 bases are TGTGCCAGCAGCCCAGGGGCGGCGTACGAGCAGTACTTC. Translating gives CASSPGAAYEQYF.

The chain uses TRBV4-1 and TRBJ2-3; no definite D call. In germline, CDR1 is MGHRA, CDR2 YSYEKL. The V end lost 0 bases, the J end lost 6 bases, and 10 bases lay between the germline ends. The CDR3 spans 14 residues. The CDR3 nucleotides read TGCGCCAGCAGCCAAGATCATTTAGGGGATACGCAGTATTTT. This codes for CASSQDHLGDTQYF.

This clonotype was seen only a few times. The chain is built from TRBV7-6 and TRBJ2-1; TRBD2 matches 7 bases. Trimming took 7 bases from V and 7 from J; bases not matched to a gene: 7. Germline V gives CDR1 SGHVS, CDR2 FNYEAQ. The CDR3 has 13 residues. The CDR3: CASNKGGMNEQFF. DNA for the CDR3: TGTGCCAGCAATAAGGGAGGGATGAATGAGCAGTTCTTC.

This clonotype has a count of ten or more. The CDR3 DNA sequence: TGTGCCAGCAAGACAGGGACTTCCACCGGGGAGCTGTTTTTT. Its protein is CASKTGTSTGELFF. This rearrangement joins TRBV7-2 to TRBJ2-2; D may be TRBD1 (7 bases). Trimming took 7 bases from V and 4 from J, leaving 13 bases between them. The CDR3 length is 14 residues. Germline loops: CDR1 SGHTA, CDR2 FQGNSA. Drawing the rest from reference TRBV7-2 and TRBJ2-2, the complete variable domain is GAGVSQSPSNKVTEKGKDVELRCDPISGHTALYWYRQSLGQGLEFLIYFQGNSAPDKSGLPSDRFSAERTGGSVSTLTIQRTQQEDSAVYLCASKTGTSTGELFFGEGSRLTVL.

This clonotype showed up just a few times. This chain uses TRBV28 with TRBJ2-6; D perhaps matches TRBD1 (6 bases). V lost 5 bases and J lost 0, with 14 bases in between. The CDR3 covers 17 residues. The germline V gene encodes CDR1 MDHEN and CDR2 SYDVKM. For the CDR3, the DNA is TGTGCCAGCAGTACAGGGACCGCAAGCTCTGGGGCCAACGTCCTGACTTTC. Amino acids: CASSTGTASSGANVLTF.

This sequence joins TRBV28 and TRBJ2-1; the D gene is possibly TRBD2 (7 bases). Germline CDR1 is MDHEN and CDR2 is SYDVKM. Between the trimmed V and J ends, which lost 7 bases and 1 base, there was a span of 14 bases. CDR3 length: 15 residues. CDR3 sequence (DNA): TGTGCCAGCACCCGGGGGGCTAGATCCTACAATGAGCAGTTCTTC. This gives the protein CASTRGARSYNEQFF.

The CDR3 coding sequence is TGTGCCAGCAGCGGAGTGTCGGACAGGGGGCTTCTTGATGGCTACACCTTC. Translation: CASSGVSDRGLLDGYTF. The chain couples TRBV9 to TRBJ1-2, with 11 bases matching TRBD1. The CDR3 totals 17 residues. Per germline, CDR1 SGDLS and CDR2 YYNGEE. The V and J ends lost 3 bases and 6 bases, in that order; junction bases with no gene match: 13.

The table lists this clonotype with many counts. The V gene is TRBV7-9, the J gene TRBJ1-1; maybe TRBD1 (6 bases). The germline V and J ends were trimmed by 8 bases and 1 base, with 17 bases remaining between them. Germline values: CDR1 SEHNR, CDR2 FQNEAQ (reference sequence). The CDR3 contains 15 residues. The CDR3 here is CASLEGGGPNTEAFF. CDR3 DNA: TGTGCCAGCCTCGAGGGGGGGGGCCCGAACACTGAAGCTTTCTTT.

This clonotype is a singleton in its sample. V and J are TRBV19 and TRBJ2-1, with 7 bases aligning to TRBD1. Germline CDR1 and CDR2: LNHDA and SQIVND (reference sequence). Trimming cost V 4 bases and J 3 bases; bases outside gene matches: 3. CDR3 size: 14 residues. The CDR3 loop reads CASSTGQDYNEQFF. The CDR3 nucleotides are TGTGCCAGTAGTACTGGACAGGACTACAATGAGCAGTTCTTC.

The chain carries TRBV6-5 and TRBJ2-1; 7 nucleotides line up with TRBD1. The germline V gene encodes CDR1 MNHEY and CDR2 SVGAGI. The length of the CDR3 is 14 residues. The V gene end was trimmed by 2 bases and the J gene end by 4 bases; junction bases not matched to a gene: 2. The CDR3 loop reads CASSYVRGYNEQFF. The CDR3 DNA is TGTGCCAGCAGTTACGTCAGGGGGTACAATGAGCAGTTCTTC.

This clonotype was seen at least ten times. The rearrangement links TRBV7-6 to TRBJ1-4, with D possibly TRBD1 on 6 matching bases. Per the germline V gene, CDR1 is SGHVS and CDR2 is FNYEAQ. This CDR3 region has 14 residues. Trimming took off 6 bases at V and 3 bases at J, with 11 bases between the two ends. CDR3 in amino acids: CASRAGAANEKLFF. For the CDR3, the DNA is TGTGCCAGCAGGGCGGGGGCGGCTAATGAAAAACTGTTTTTT.

The rearrangement joins TRBV27 to TRBJ2-4; 7 positions agree with TRBD2. The ends lost 3 bases at V and 1 base at J; junction bases unmatched: 6. There are 16 residues in the CDR3. Germline loops: CDR1 MNHEY, CDR2 SMNVEV (reference sequence). The CDR3 sequence is CASSFGRGDAKNIQYF. The CDR3 region has the DNA TGTGCCAGCAGTTTTGGTCGGGGGGACGCCAAAAACATTCAGTACTTC.

This clonotype came up many times. This chain links TRBV20-1 with TRBJ1-1, with unresolved D. The germline CDR1 and CDR2 sequences are DFQATT and SNEGSKA (reference sequence). Deletions cut 5 bases from V and 0 bases from J, with 13 bases between. The CDR3 totals 14 residues. CDR3 sequence (DNA): TGCAGTGCTCACCTCCTTGGCATGAACACTGAAGCTTTCTTT. Amino acid sequence: CSAHLLGMNTEAFF.

This clonotype showed up just a few times. This rearrangement joins TRBV6-1 to TRBJ1-5; 10 bases align to TRBD1. This CDR3 spans 15 amino acids. Germline V lookup: CDR1 MNHNS, CDR2 SASEGT. V shed 2 bases and J 5 bases; nucleotides not matched to a gene: 3. The CDR3 sequence: CASSEWGTGDQPQHF. The CDR3 DNA follows: TGTGCCAGCAGTGAATGGGGGACAGGGGATCAGCCCCAGCATTTT.

The chain is built from TRBV6-5 and TRBJ2-7; the D is unclear. Germline V lookup: CDR1 MNHEY, CDR2 SVGAGI. The V end lost 0 bases, the J end lost 0 bases, and 9 bases lay between the germline ends. This CDR3 has 15 residues. The CDR3 DNA reads as TGTGCCAGCAGTTACTCGGCGGAGAGCTCCTACGAGCAGTACTTC. It yields the protein CASSYSAESSYEQYF.

The chain carries TRBV4-3 and TRBJ1-5; 7 bases map to TRBD1. The CDR3 contains 15 residues. The germline V gene encodes CDR1 LGHNA and CDR2 YSLEER. Trimming cost V 0 bases and J 5 bases; bases outside gene matches: 4. DNA of the CDR3: TGCGCCAGCAGCCAAGATTTACAGGGGTATCAGCCCCAGCATTTT. This translates into CASSQDLQGYQPQHF.

The table lists this clonotype with a few counts. The chain links TRBV12-3 or TRBV12-4 to TRBJ2-1; the D is unclear. The CDR3 has 13 amino acids. V lost 7 bases to trimming and J lost 4 bases, with 11 bases between them. CDR3 residues: CASNVVTYNEQFF. The DNA for the CDR3 is TGTGCCAGCAACGTGGTTACGTACAATGAGCAGTTCTTC.

The chain is built from TRBV14 and TRBJ2-1, with a tentative D call TRBD1 (6 bases). The CDR3 has 16 residues. Trimming left V 0 bases short and J 0 bases short, with 9 bases between. From germline, CDR1 is SGHDN and CDR2 FVKESK. The CDR3 loop reads CASSQDQGPSYNEQFF. CDR3 coding DNA: TGTGCCAGCAGCCAAGATCAGGGGCCCTCCTACAATGAGCAGTTCTTC. Looking up the rest from reference TRBV14 and TRBJ2-1 gives the full variable domain: EAGVTQFPSHSVIEKGQTVTLRCDPISGHDNLYWYRRVMGKEIKFLLHFVKESKQDESGMPNNRFLAERTGGTYSTLKVQPAELEDSGVYFCASSQDQGPSYNEQFFGPGTRLTVL.

This clonotype was recorded a few times. The chain recombines TRBV12-3 or TRBV12-4 with TRBJ2-7; possible D gene TRBD1, 6 bases. CDR3 length: 13 residues. V gave up 1 base and J gave up 7 bases, with 11 bases separating them. The CDR3 DNA reads TGTGCCAGCAGTTTAGTTCAGGGGAGTGAGCAGTACGTC. Its translation is CASSLVQGSEQYV.

The rearrangement links TRBV29-1 to TRBJ2-1, with 12 bases fitting TRBD1. Germline CDR1 and CDR2: SQVTM and ANQGSEA. J lost 7 bases, V lost 7 bases, and 5 bases had no gene match. This CDR3 region has 13 residues. The CDR3 is CSGGTGGLNEQFF. The CDR3 DNA reads TGCAGCGGGGGGACAGGGGGCCTAAATGAGCAGTTCTTC.

The sample holds a few counts of this clonotype. The chain couples TRBV6-5 to TRBJ1-1; 9 bases are shared with TRBD1. Trimming took 0 bases from V and 1 from J; bases not matched to a gene: 3. The V gene's germline CDR1 is MNHEY and CDR2 SVGAGI. The length of the CDR3 is 16 residues. The DNA of the CDR3 is TGTGCCAGCAGTTACTCGGGACAGGGAGAGAACACTGAAGCTTTCTTT. This sequence encodes CASSYSGQGENTEAFF.

This chain links TRBV6-2 or TRBV6-3 with TRBJ1-5; unclear D gene. The V gene lost 2 bases and the J gene lost 3 bases, with 8 bases spanning the gap. The CDR3 covers 14 residues. Per germline, CDR1 MNHEY and CDR2 SVGEGT. This CDR3 is CASSYGSYNQPQHF. The CDR3 DNA is TGTGCCAGCAGTTACGGGAGCTACAATCAGCCCCAGCATTTT.

CDR3 loop: CATSEGSEAFF. CDR3 nucleotides: TGTGCCACCAGTGAGGGGTCTGAAGCTTTCTTT. J is TRBJ1-1 and V is TRBV24-1; D uncertain. The CDR3 runs to 11 residues. The V and J ends lost 4 bases and 6 bases respectively, with 5 bases between them. CDR1 is KGHDR and CDR2 is SFDVKD in the germline V gene.

The rearrangement links TRBV29-1 to TRBJ2-2; D perhaps matches TRBD2 (5 bases). Trimming shortened V by 4 bases and J by 2 bases, and 8 bases separated the two germline ends. The CDR3 is 13 amino acids. Per germline, CDR1 SQVTM and CDR2 ANQGSEA. The DNA of the CDR3 is TGCAGCGTTGTAGAGGGTAACACCGGGGAGCTGTTTTTT. It specifies CSVVEGNTGELFF.

The J gene is TRBJ1-1, the V gene TRBV12-3 or TRBV12-4; maybe TRBD1 (6 bases). CDR3 length equals 20 residues. Trimming took off 3 bases at V and 3 bases at J, with 29 bases between the two ends. The DNA of the CDR3 is TGTGCCAGCAGTTTCGATATACAGGGCAACACTCACCCCTCAGACACTGAAGCTTTCTTT. It encodes CASSFDIQGNTHPSDTEAFF.

This clonotype showed up many times. The chain carries TRBV7-3 and TRBJ1-2, with 7 nucleotides matching TRBD1. The CDR3 sequence is 14 residues long. From germline, CDR1 is SGHTA and CDR2 FQGTGA. V trimming: 1 base; J trimming: 7 bases; junction bases outside the gene matches: 6. The CDR3 loop is CASSLRGEGAGYTF. The CDR3 DNA follows: TGTGCCAGCAGCTTAAGGGGGGAGGGGGCTGGCTACACCTTC.

This clonotype was seen more than once but under ten times. V and J are TRBV7-9 and TRBJ2-1; TRBD1 aligns across 9 bases. This CDR3 region has 15 residues. V was pared by 4 bases and J by 8 bases, with 9 bases of the junction left unmatched. Looked up from germline, CDR1 is SEHNR and CDR2 is FQNEAQ (reference sequence). The CDR3 sequence: CASSSPGQGTYEQFF. The DNA for the CDR3 is TGTGCCAGCAGCTCACCGGGACAGGGAACTTATGAGCAGTTCTTC.